This passage covers 9 T cell receptor beta chains from one sample sequenced in a study of blood T cells in healthy people across ages. The second PCR ran about 6 to 11 cycles with a sample-barcoded 5' primer and J-beta primers. In TCRdb, the 5' RACE reads were re-called with MiXCR into one record per CDR3 protein. The sample holds some 1,800,000 distinct CDR3 sequences, about 39% seen once. Specimen: blood. Every receptor here comes from a human donor in good health.

This clonotype was seen at least ten times. This rearrangement joins TRBV10-3 to TRBJ2-7; possible D gene TRBD1, 5 bases. V lost 10 bases and J lost 5, with 18 bases in between. The V gene's germline CDR1 is ENHRY and CDR2 SYGVKD. This CDR3 comprises 13 residues. CDR3 protein: CATNWGLVNEQYF. DNA of the CDR3: TGTGCCACGAACTGGGGCCTTGTGAACGAGCAGTACTTC.

V is TRBV2 and J is TRBJ1-2; D remains ambiguous. This CDR3 is 13 amino acids long. Germline V gene data show CDR1 as SNHLY and CDR2 as FYNNEI. The V end lost 7 bases, the J end lost 4 bases, and 13 bases lay between the germline ends. CDR3: CASTESHPYGYTF. The CDR3 coding sequence is TGTGCCAGCACCGAAAGCCACCCCTATGGCTACACCTTC.

In its sample, this clonotype was seen a few times. Just one base apart from a much larger clone, this may be a read error. J is TRBJ2-2 and V is TRBV7-3; unclear D gene. Germline CDR1 is SGHTA and CDR2 is FQGTGA. V was shortened by 3 bases and J by 0 bases, with 5 bases between the two germline ends. The CDR3 is 14 residues long. DNA of the CDR3: TGTGCCAGCAGCTTCAACCCGAACACCGGGGAGCTGTTTTTT. This translates into CASSFNPNTGELFF.

This clonotype occurred a few times. The rearrangement links TRBV5-1 to TRBJ2-5; TRBD2 aligns across 14 bases. The J call may be mistaken, given a closer DNA end match to TRBJ2-7. Germline CDR1 and CDR2: SGHRS and YFSETQ. The CDR3 length is 17 residues. DNA of the CDR3: TGCGCCAGCAGCCCGGGACTAGCGGGGGCCCTTAACTACGAGCAGTACTTC. Its translation is CASSPGLAGALNYEQYF.

The chain employs TRBV15 and TRBJ1-1, with 7 bases that match TRBD1. The CDR3 extends over 15 amino acids. The ends lost 4 bases at V and 5 bases at J; junction bases unmatched: 10. Per germline, CDR1 LNHNV and CDR2 YYDKDF (reference sequence). CDR3 coding DNA: TGTGCCACCAGCATACGACGACAGGGAGGGACTGAAGCTTTCTTT. Encoded protein: CATSIRRQGGTEAFF.

This clonotype was detected a few times. The chain has TRBV5-6 and TRBJ2-3; D uncertain. With 4 bases removed from V and 1 base from J, the gap between germline ends came to 16 bases. The length of the CDR3 is 16 residues. The germline CDR1 and CDR2 sequences are SGHDT and YYEEEE. The CDR3 reads CASSRLRLSGTDTQYF. The CDR3 DNA follows: TGTGCCAGCAGCCGGCTCCGACTGTCTGGCACAGATACGCAGTATTTT.

This clonotype was picked up one time. The chain carries TRBV7-9 and TRBJ1-2, with TRBD1 as a possible D gene (6 bases). CDR1 is SEHNR and CDR2 is FQNEAQ in the germline V gene (reference sequence). V shed 1 base and J shed 7 bases, with 22 bases lying between them. The CDR3 runs 17 residues. In DNA form, the CDR3 reads TGTGCCAGCAGCTTAGGTCACTTAGGACAGTCGATTGTTGGCTACACCTTC. It is translated as CASSLGHLGQSIVGYTF.

A word on this clonotype: One end of the junction varies from germline; a read error may be responsible. The genes are TRBV5-6 and TRBJ1-1, with D maybe TRBD1 (5 bases). CDR1 is SGHDT and CDR2 is YYEEEE in the germline V gene. The CDR3 length is 12 residues. As DNA, the CDR3 is TGTGCCAGCAGCCCGGGGCTCACTGGAGCTTTCTTT. This codes for CASSPGLTGAFF.

This clonotype occurred many times. The rearrangement uses TRBV6-2 or TRBV6-3 and TRBJ1-5, with 7 bases lining up with TRBD1. CDR3 size: 14 residues. Germline V gives CDR1 MNHEY, CDR2 SVGEGT. The J segment lost 4 bases and the V segment lost 6 bases, leaving 6 bases of the junction unmatched. CDR3 bases: TGTGCCAGCAGCTCCGGGACAGAGAATCAGCCCCAGCATTTT. Translating gives CASSSGTENQPQHF.